The 18 T cell receptor beta chains presented below share a single source sample, sequenced in a study of memory CD8 T cells in hepatitis C reinfection. This sample's time point: late/post reinfection, 12 to 24 weeks after detection. No in vitro expansion preceded TCR sequencing of the sorted cells. Some clones are missing from TCRdb's copy, which holds only in-frame ones; the method was immunoSEQ multiplex PCR. The table includes approximately 46,000 clones, roughly 89% detected once. Sample: naive CD8+ T cells sorted from blood. These receptors originate from a man aged 18 to 29 with hepatitis C virus infection.

The rearrangement links TRBV5-1 to TRBJ2-3, with TRBD1 identical over 8 bases. The CDR3 is 17 amino acids. The V gene's germline CDR1 is SGHRS and CDR2 YFSETQ. Germline trimming cut 3 bases from V and 0 bases from J; bases unmatched to any gene: 9. CDR3 in amino acids: CASSSTTGGLSTDTQYF. In nucleotides, the CDR3 is TGCGCCAGCAGCTCCACAACAGGGGGACTTAGCACAGATACGCAGTATTTT.

The V and J genes are TRBV28 and TRBJ1-5; the match to TRBD1 covers 9 bases. This CDR3 is 14 amino acids long. Trimming removed 5 bases from V and 5 bases from J; junction bases left unmatched: 4. CDR1 and CDR2 from the germline V gene are MDHEN and SYDVKM. This CDR3 is CASSLGQGHQPQHF. DNA of the CDR3: TGTGCCAGCAGTCTCGGACAGGGGCATCAGCCCCAGCATTTT.

This chain connects TRBV5-6 to TRBJ2-1; 9 bases map to TRBD2. The CDR3 runs to 15 residues. CDR1 is SGHDT and CDR2 is YYEEEE in the germline V gene. Trimming cost V 3 bases and J 8 bases; bases outside gene matches: 9. Written as DNA, the CDR3 is TGTGCCAGCAGCTCGACGCGGGGGGGCGCGGATGAGCAGTTCTTC. This codes for CASSSTRGGADEQFF.

The rearrangement joins TRBV6-5 to TRBJ1-5, with D possibly TRBD1 on 5 matching bases. The V and J ends lost 0 bases and 5 bases respectively, with 5 bases between them. Germline V lookup: CDR1 MNHEY, CDR2 SVGAGI. The CDR3 is 13 residues long. In DNA, the CDR3 is TGTGCCAGCAGTTACTCAGGGGATCAGCCCCAGCATTTT. Translated: CASSYSGDQPQHF.

This chain joins TRBV6-1 and TRBJ2-7; unclear D gene. The CDR3 loop spans 14 amino acids. Looked up from germline, CDR1 is MNHNS and CDR2 is SASEGT. V was cut by 1 base and J by 3 bases, with 10 bases left in between. CDR3 loop: CASSEGRLLYEQYF. The CDR3 DNA follows: TGTGCCAGCAGTGAAGGGAGACTCCTCTACGAGCAGTACTTC.

The V gene is TRBV27, the J gene TRBJ2-7; TRBD1 aligns across 11 bases. CDR3 length equals 15 residues. The germline CDR1 and CDR2 sequences are MNHEY and SMNVEV (reference sequence). V lost 6 bases, J lost 3 bases, and 7 bases stayed unmatched. The CDR3 DNA reads as TGTGCCAGCAGCTCCGGGACAGGGGGAGTCTACGAGCAGTACTTC. Translated, it gives CASSSGTGGVYEQYF.

This chain connects TRBV11-2 to TRBJ2-7; D perhaps matches TRBD2 (6 bases). Trimming shortened V by 1 base and J by 3 bases, and 19 bases separated the two germline ends. CDR3 size: 17 residues. In germline, CDR1 is SGHAT, CDR2 FQNNGV. Written as DNA, the CDR3 is TGTGCCAGCAGCTTAGCCCCCCCGCTTCGGGACTTCTACGAGCAGTACGTC. Protein sequence: CASSLAPPLRDFYEQYV.

The rearrangement uses TRBV19 and TRBJ1-2; the D gene is possibly TRBD1 (6 bases). Trimming left V 3 bases short and J 0 bases short, with 11 bases between. The germline gives CDR1 LNHDA, CDR2 SQIVND (reference sequence). This CDR3 contains 15 residues. CDR3 sequence: CASSIGTRANYGYTF. The CDR3 nucleotides read TGTGCCAGTAGTATTGGGACACGGGCTAACTATGGCTACACCTTC.

The chain is built from TRBV6-5 and TRBJ2-6; D might be TRBD1 (6 bases). Looked up from germline, CDR1 is MNHEY and CDR2 is SVGAGI. Trimming took off 0 bases at V and 3 bases at J, with 9 bases between the two ends. The length of the CDR3 is 16 residues. In DNA form, the CDR3 reads TGTGCCAGCAGTTACTCCTCAGGGGTTGGGGCCAACGTCCTGACTTTC. This translates into CASSYSSGVGANVLTF.

The V and J genes are TRBV7-8 and TRBJ2-2; D is perhaps TRBD2 (5 bases). CDR3 length: 13 amino acids. V was cut by 4 bases and J by 3 bases, with 6 bases left in between. Germline lookup yields CDR1 SGHVS and CDR2 FQNEAQ. The CDR3 sequence is CASSSGYTGELFF. The CDR3 coding sequence is TGTGCCAGCAGCTCGGGATACACCGGGGAGCTGTTTTTT.

This clone was recorded a few times. The V call is TRBV4-3, the J call TRBJ2-3; 9 nucleotides agree with TRBD2. The CDR3 sequence is 17 residues long. The germline V gene has CDR1 LGHNA and CDR2 YSLEER. With V trimmed by 6 bases and J by 2 bases, 12 bases remained unmatched. CDR3 in amino acids: CASSPRGSGGLTDTQYF. The CDR3 coding sequence is TGCGCCAGCAGTCCCCGTGGTAGCGGGGGACTCACAGATACGCAGTATTTT.

The chain recombines TRBV5-1 with TRBJ2-7; D may be TRBD1 (5 bases). V lost 1 base to trimming and J lost 2 bases, with 22 bases between them. The CDR3 has 18 amino acids. Germline V gene sequence: CDR1 SGHRS, CDR2 YFSETQ. The CDR3 DNA is TGCGCCAGCAGCTTGCGGCCGAGAGACAGCACTAAGACCTACGAGCAGTACGTC. Protein sequence: CASSLRPRDSTKTYEQYV.

V and J are TRBV2 and TRBJ2-7, with D perhaps matching TRBD2 (5 bases). The ends were cut back, 7 bases at V and 5 bases at J, with 12 bases in the middle. CDR3 length: 12 amino acids. Germline CDR1 reads SNHLY; CDR2 reads FYNNEI. CDR3 DNA sequence: TGTGCCAGCACGGAGGAGCCAAACGAGCAGTACTTC. Translated, it gives CASTEEPNEQYF.

The chain is built from TRBV7-2 and TRBJ2-1; a possible D gene is TRBD2 (5 bases). The V end lost 2 bases, the J end lost 1 base, and 12 bases lay between the germline ends. The CDR3 consists of 16 residues. Germline V CDR1 and CDR2: SGHTA, FQGNSA. This CDR3 is CASSLIASSSYNEQFF. The CDR3, as DNA: TGTGCCAGCAGCTTAATTGCTAGCTCGTCCTACAATGAGCAGTTCTTC.

This clone came up once. The chain carries TRBV19 and TRBJ2-1; D perhaps matches TRBD2 (5 bases). CDR3 size: 17 residues. The V gene lost 1 base and the J gene lost 0 bases, with 13 bases spanning the gap. CDR1 LNHDA and CDR2 SQIVND come from the germline V gene (reference sequence). CDR3 in amino acids: CASSIVGGTSSYNEQFF. The CDR3 nucleotides are TGTGCCAGTAGTATAGTAGGAGGAACTAGCTCCTACAATGAGCAGTTCTTC.

This clone was counted only a few times. The chain couples TRBV4-3 to TRBJ1-4; D unresolved. CDR1 is LGHNA and CDR2 is YSLEER in the germline V gene. V lost 0 bases and J 8 bases, leaving 13 bases between the germline ends. The CDR3 is made up of 15 amino acids. CDR3 nucleotide sequence: TGCGCCAGCAGCCAAGATCGAGGACGGGAGGAAAAACTGTTTTTT. It codes for CASSQDRGREEKLFF.

This clone was seen a single time. The V and J genes are TRBV5-6 and TRBJ2-4, with TRBD1 matching over 7 bases. The CDR3 extends over 14 amino acids. Germline V gene data show CDR1 as SGHDT and CDR2 as YYEEEE. V shed 2 bases, J shed 7 bases, and the junction held 6 bases outside the gene matches. The CDR3 nucleotides are TGTGCCAGCAGCTTAGAGGGGGCGGTGAACATTCAGTACTTC. This encodes CASSLEGAVNIQYF.

The chain couples TRBV28 to TRBJ2-7, with TRBD2 as a possible D gene (6 bases). V was pared by 10 bases and J by 4 bases, with 14 bases between. Germline assignment: CDR1 MDHEN and CDR2 SYDVKM. This CDR3 contains 12 residues. The CDR3 protein is CATTPGAYEQYF. CDR3 DNA: TGTGCCACAACCCCGGGAGCGTACGAGCAGTACTTC.